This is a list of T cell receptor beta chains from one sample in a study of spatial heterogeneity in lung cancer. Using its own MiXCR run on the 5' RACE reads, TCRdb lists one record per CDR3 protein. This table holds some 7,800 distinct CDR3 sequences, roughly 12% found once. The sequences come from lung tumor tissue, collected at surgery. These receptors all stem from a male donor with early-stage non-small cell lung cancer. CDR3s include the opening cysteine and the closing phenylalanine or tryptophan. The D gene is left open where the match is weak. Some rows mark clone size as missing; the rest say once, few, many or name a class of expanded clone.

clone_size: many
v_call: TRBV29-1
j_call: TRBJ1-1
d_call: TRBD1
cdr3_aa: CSEGQGEWTEAFF
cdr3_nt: TGCAGCGAGGGACAGGGGGAATGGACTGAAGCTTTCTTT

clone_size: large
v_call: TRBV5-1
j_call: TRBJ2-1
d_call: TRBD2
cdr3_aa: CASSLWTSGGNEQFF
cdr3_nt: TGCGCCAGCAGCTTGTGGACTAGCGGGGGCAATGAGCAGTTCTTC

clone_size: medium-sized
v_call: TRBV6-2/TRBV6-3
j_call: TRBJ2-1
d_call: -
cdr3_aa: CASNDGSSEQFF
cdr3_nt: TGTGCCAGCAATGACGGGAGTAGTGAGCAGTTCTTC

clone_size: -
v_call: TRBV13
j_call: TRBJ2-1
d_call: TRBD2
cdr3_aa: CASSLGQSGGWVSYNEQFF
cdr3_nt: TGTGCCAGCAGCTTAGGCCAGTCGGGAGGATGGGTTTCCTACAATGAGCAGTTCTTC

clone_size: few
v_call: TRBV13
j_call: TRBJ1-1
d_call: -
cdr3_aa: CASSLRNTEAFF
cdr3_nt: TGTGCCAGCAGCTTACGGAACACTGAAGCTTTCTTT

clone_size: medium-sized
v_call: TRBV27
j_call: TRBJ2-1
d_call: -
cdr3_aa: CASSLGRPYNEQFF
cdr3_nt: TGTGCCAGCAGTTTGGGCAGACCCTACAATGAGCAGTTCTTC

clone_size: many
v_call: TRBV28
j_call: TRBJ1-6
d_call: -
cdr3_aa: CASSSRNSPLHF
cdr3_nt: TGTGCCAGCAGTTCAAGGAATTCACCCCTCCACTTT

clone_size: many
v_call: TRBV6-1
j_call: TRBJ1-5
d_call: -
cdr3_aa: CASSHGSREPQHF
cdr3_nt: TGTGCCAGCAGTCATGGATCGAGAGAGCCCCAGCATTTT

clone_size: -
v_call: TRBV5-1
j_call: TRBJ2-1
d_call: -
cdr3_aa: CASSLEPQSNEQFF
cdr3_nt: TGCGCCAGCAGCTTGGAACCCCAATCCAATGAGCAGTTCTTC

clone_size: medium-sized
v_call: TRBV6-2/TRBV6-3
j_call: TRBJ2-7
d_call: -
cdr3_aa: CASRLTGTLRSYEQYF
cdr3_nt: TGTGCCAGCAGACTGACCGGGACTCTAAGGTCCTACGAGCAGTACTTC

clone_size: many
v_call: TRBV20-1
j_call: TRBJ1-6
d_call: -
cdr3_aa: CSVGRIDSPLHF
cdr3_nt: TGCAGTGTGGGGCGCATTGATTCACCCCTCCACTTT

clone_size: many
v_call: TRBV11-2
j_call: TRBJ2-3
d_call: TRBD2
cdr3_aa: CASSLLSGSFGDTQYF
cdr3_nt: TGTGCCAGCAGCCTACTTAGCGGGAGTTTTGGAGATACGCAGTATTTT

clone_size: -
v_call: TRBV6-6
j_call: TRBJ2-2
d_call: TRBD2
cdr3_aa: CASSYLSASGLARTGELFF
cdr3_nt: TGTGCCAGCAGTTACCTCTCTGCTAGCGGCCTTGCTAGGACCGGGGAGCTGTTTTTT

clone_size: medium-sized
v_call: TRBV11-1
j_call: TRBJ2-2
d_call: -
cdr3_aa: CASSPTGGELFF
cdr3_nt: TGTGCCAGCAGCCCAACCGGAGGGGAGCTGTTTTTT

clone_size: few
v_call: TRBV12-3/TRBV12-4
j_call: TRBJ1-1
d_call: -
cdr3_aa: CASSSSGNTEAFF
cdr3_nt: TGTGCCAGCAGTAGCTCAGGAAACACTGAAGCTTTCTTT

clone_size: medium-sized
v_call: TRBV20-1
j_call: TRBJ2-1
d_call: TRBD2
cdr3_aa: CSATAGTSNNEQFF
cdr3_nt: TGCAGTGCGACTGCCGGGACTAGCAATAATGAGCAGTTCTTC

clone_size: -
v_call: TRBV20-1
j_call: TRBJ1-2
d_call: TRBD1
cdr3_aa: CSASGQGVYGYTF
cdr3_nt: TGCAGTGCCTCCGGACAGGGAGTTTATGGCTACACCTTC

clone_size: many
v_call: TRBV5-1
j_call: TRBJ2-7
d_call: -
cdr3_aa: CASGRGPSYEQYF
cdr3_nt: TGCGCCAGCGGGCGGGGACCATCCTACGAGCAGTACTTC

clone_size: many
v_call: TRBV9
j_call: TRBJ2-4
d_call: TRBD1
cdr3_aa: CASSVGQGIAKNIQYF
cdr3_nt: TGTGCCAGCAGCGTTGGACAGGGTATCGCCAAAAACATTCAGTACTTC

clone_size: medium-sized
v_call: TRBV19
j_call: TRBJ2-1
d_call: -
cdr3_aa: CASSGRWDEQFF
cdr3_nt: TGTGCCAGTAGCGGGAGATGGGATGAGCAGTTCTTC

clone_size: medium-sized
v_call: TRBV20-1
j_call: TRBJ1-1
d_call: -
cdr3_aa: CSAADSNTEAFF
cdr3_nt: TGCAGTGCTGCAGACAGTAACACTGAAGCTTTCTTT

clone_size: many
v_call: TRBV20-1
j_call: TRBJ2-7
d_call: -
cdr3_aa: CSARNFGRDEQYF
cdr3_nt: TGCAGTGCTAGGAACTTCGGCAGGGACGAGCAGTACTTC

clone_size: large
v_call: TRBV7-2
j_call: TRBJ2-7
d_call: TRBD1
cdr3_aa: CASSLGQGAYEQYF
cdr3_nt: TGTGCCAGCAGCTTGGGACAGGGAGCATACGAGCAGTACTTC

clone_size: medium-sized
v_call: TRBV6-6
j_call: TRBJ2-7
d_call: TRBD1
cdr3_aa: CASRNRGLSYEQYF
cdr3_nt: TGTGCCAGCAGGAACAGGGGGCTGTCCTACGAGCAGTACTTC

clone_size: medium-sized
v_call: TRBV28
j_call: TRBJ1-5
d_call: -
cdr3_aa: CASSVDRNQPQHF
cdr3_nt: TGTGCCAGCAGTGTCGACAGGAATCAGCCCCAGCATTTT

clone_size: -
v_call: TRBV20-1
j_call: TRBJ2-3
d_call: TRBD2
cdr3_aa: CSALRGSDTQYF
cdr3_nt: TGCAGTGCACTCCGCGGGAGTGATACGCAGTATTTT

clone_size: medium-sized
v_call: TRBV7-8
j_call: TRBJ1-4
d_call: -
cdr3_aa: CASSPFRVGPKGNEKLFF
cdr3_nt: TGTGCCAGCAGCCCATTTAGGGTCGGACCCAAAGGGAATGAAAAACTGTTTTTT

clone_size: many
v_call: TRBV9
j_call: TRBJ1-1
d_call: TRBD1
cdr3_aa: CASSGTGAMNTEAFF
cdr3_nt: TGTGCCAGCAGTGGAACAGGGGCGATGAACACTGAAGCTTTCTTT

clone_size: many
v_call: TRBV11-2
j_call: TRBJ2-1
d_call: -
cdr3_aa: CASSQNRVTYNEQFF
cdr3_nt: TGTGCCAGCAGCCAAAACAGGGTGACCTACAATGAGCAGTTCTTC

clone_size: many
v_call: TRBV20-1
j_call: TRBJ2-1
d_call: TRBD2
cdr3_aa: CSATDPPAGNYNEQFF
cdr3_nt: TGCAGTGCCACCGACCCCCCAGCGGGGAACTACAATGAGCAGTTCTTC

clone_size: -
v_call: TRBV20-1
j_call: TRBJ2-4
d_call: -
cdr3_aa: CSATDRRGSNIQYF
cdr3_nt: TGCAGTGCTACAGACAGGAGGGGGTCAAACATTCAGTACTTC

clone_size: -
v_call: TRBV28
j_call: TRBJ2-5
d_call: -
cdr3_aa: CASSLGRDIQETQYF
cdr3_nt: TGTGCCAGCAGTTTAGGGAGAGACATCCAAGAGACCCAGTACTTC

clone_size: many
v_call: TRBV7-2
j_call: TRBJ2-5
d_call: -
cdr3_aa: CASSFTLLGETQYF
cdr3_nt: TGTGCCAGCAGCTTTACTCTCCTGGGAGAGACCCAGTACTTC

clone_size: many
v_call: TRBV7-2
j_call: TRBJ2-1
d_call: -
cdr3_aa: CASNPMGRANEQFF
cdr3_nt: TGTGCCAGCAACCCTATGGGCAGGGCGAATGAGCAGTTCTTC

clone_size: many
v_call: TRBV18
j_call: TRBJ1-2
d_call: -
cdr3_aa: CASSPTVNYGYTF
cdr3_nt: TGTGCCAGCTCACCGACAGTTAACTATGGCTACACCTTC

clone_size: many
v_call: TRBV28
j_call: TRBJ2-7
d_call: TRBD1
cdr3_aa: CASSRQGSYEQYF
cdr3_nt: TGTGCCAGCAGCCGACAGGGGAGCTACGAGCAGTACTTC

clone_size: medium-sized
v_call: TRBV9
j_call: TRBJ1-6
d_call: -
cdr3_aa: CASSVRGGPPLHF
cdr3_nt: TGTGCCAGCAGCGTCAGGGGAGGCCCTCCCCTCCACTTT

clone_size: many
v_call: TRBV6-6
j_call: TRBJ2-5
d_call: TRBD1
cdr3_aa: CANRGEGETQYF
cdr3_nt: TGTGCCAACAGGGGAGAGGGGGAGACCCAGTACTTC

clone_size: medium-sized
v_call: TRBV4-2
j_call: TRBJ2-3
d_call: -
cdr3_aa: CASSQDFAGALTDTQYF
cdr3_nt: TGTGCCAGCAGCCAAGATTTTGCTGGAGCCCTCACAGATACGCAGTATTTT

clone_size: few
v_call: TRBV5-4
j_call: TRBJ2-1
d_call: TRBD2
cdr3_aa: CASSLVLAGSEQFF
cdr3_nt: TGTGCCAGCAGCTTGGTCCTAGCGGGAAGTGAGCAGTTCTTC

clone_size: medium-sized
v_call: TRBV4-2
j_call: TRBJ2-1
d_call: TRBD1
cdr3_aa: CASSHGGDRGYNEQFF
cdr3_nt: TGTGCCAGCAGCCACGGTGGAGACAGGGGCTACAATGAGCAGTTCTTC

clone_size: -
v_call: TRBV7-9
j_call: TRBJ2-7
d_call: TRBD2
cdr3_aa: CASSRLAGAGSLGSYEQYF
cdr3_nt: TGTGCCAGCAGCCGACTAGCGGGAGCCGGATCCCTCGGCTCCTACGAGCAGTACTTC

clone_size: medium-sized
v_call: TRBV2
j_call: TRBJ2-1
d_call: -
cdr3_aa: CASRLTRDEQFF
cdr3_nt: TGTGCCAGCAGACTTACTAGAGATGAGCAGTTCTTC

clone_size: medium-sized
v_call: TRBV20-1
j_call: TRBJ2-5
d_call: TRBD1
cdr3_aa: CSATRGTVTMMAQYF
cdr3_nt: TGCAGTGCTACTAGGGGGACAGTAACAATGATGGCCCAGTACTTC

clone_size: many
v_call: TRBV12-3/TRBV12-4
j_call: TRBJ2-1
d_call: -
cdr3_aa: CASLFRSGGEQFF
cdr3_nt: TGTGCCAGCCTTTTCAGGTCTGGCGGTGAGCAGTTCTTC

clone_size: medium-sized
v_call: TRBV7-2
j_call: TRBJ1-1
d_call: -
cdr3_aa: CASSLQGDHTEAFF
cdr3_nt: TGTGCCAGCAGCCTACAGGGCGATCACACTGAAGCTTTCTTT

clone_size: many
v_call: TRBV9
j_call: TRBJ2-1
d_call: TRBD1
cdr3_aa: CASSGGQEGWYNEQFF
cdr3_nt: TGTGCCAGCAGCGGGGGACAGGAGGGGTGGTACAATGAGCAGTTCTTC

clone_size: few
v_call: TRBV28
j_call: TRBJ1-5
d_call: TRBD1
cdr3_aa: CASSQGQGFQPQHF
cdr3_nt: TGTGCCAGCAGCCAAGGACAGGGCTTTCAGCCCCAGCATTTT

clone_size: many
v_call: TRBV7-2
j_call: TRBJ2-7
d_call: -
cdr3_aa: CASSFPTRSYEQYF
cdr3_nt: TGTGCCAGCAGCTTCCCGACTAGATCCTACGAGCAGTACTTC

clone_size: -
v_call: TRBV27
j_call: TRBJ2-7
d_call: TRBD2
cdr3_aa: CASSPGTSGYEQYF
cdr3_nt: TGTGCCTCCTCTCCCGGGACTAGCGGATACGAGCAGTACTTC

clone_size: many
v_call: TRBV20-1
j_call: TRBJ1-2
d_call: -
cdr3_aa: CSARDSPFADYGYTF
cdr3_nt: TGCAGTGCTAGAGACTCGCCGTTCGCAGACTATGGCTACACCTTC

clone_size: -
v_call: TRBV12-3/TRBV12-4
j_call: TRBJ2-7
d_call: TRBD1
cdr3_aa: CASSLGQGYYEQYF
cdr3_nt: TGTGCCAGCAGTCTCGGACAGGGGTACTACGAGCAGTACTTC

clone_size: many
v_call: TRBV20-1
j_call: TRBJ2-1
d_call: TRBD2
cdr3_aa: CSPSGSWNEQFF
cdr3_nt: TGCAGTCCTAGCGGGAGTTGGAATGAGCAGTTCTTC

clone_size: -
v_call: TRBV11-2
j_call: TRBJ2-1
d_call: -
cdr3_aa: CASSQGIGIYNEQFF
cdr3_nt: TGTGCCAGCAGCCAAGGGATCGGGATTTACAATGAGCAGTTCTTC

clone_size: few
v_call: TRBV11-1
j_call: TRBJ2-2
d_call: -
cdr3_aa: CASSGAWGMNTGELFF
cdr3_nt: TGTGCCAGCAGCGGGGCTTGGGGGATGAACACCGGGGAGCTGTTTTTT

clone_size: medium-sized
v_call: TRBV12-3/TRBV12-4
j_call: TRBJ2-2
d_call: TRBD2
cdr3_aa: CASSLALGLAGGNTGELFF
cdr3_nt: TGTGCCAGCAGTTTAGCGCTTGGACTAGCGGGGGGGAACACCGGGGAGCTGTTTTTT

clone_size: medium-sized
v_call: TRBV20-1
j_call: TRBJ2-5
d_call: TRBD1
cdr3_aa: CSARTGTGPRETQYF
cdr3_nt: TGCAGTGCTAGAACCGGGACAGGGCCCCGGGAGACCCAGTACTTC

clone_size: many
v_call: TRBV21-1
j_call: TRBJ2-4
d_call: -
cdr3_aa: CASSSSEQGAKNIQYF
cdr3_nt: TGTGCCAGCAGCAGTAGCGAACAGGGGGCCAAAAACATTCAGTACTTC

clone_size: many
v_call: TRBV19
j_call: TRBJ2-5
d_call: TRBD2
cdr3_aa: CASSTSGRETQYF
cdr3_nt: TGTGCCAGTTCGACTAGCGGGAGGGAGACCCAGTACTTC